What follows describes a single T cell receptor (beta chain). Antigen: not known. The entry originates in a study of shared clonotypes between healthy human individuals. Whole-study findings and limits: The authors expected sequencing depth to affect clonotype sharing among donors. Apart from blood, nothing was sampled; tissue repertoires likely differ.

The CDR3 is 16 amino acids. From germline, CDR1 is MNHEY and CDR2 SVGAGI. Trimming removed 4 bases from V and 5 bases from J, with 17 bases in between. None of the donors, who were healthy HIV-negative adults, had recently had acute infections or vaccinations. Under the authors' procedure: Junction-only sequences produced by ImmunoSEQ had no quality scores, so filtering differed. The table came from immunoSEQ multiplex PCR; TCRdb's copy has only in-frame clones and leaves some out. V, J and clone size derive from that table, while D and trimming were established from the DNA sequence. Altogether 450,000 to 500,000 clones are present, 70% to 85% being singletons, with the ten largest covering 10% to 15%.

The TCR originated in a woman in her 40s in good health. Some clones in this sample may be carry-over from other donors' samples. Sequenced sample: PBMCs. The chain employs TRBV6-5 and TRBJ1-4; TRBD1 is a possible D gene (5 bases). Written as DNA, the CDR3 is TGTGCCAGCAGTTCACCCCGGGGCCGCGGAAATGAAAAACTGTTTTTT. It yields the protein CASSSPRGRGNEKLFF.